A selection of T cell receptor beta chains follows, all from one sample in a study of cytomegalovirus exposure and HLA in healthy donors. Profiling relied on immunoSEQ multiplex PCR, and the TCRdb table lists in-frame clones only, not all of them. The table shows about 140,000 clones, with roughly 74% occurring only once. Source material: PBMCs. Receptors originate from a woman between 18 and 29 years old in good health and CMV-seropositive. The CDR3 runs from the conserved cysteine through the conserved F or W. Fields, in order: clone size, D gene, V gene, J gene, CDR3 DNA, CDR3 protein. The D gene is left open where the match is weak. The size field is filled for only some rows; it gives once, few, many or a size class.

>few|TRBD1|TRBV19|TRBJ2-7
TGTGCCAGTAGTGTGGACAGGGACTCCTACGAGCAGTACTTC
CASSVDRDSYEQYF
>.|.|TRBV4-2|TRBJ1-2
TGTGCCAGCAGCCAAGATCGGGCGGGTGGCTACACCTTC
CASSQDRAGGYTF
>.|TRBD1|TRBV11-3|TRBJ2-2
TGTGCCAGCAGCTTAGCCCACGCCGGGGACAGGGATGGGAACACCGGGGAGCTGTTTTTT
CASSLAHAGDRDGNTGELFF
>.|.|TRBV9|TRBJ1-2
TGTGCCAGCAGCGTAGATGTAAGCGGGGACCTGGGCTACACCTTC
CASSVDVSGDLGYTF
>few|TRBD1|TRBV9|TRBJ2-2
TGTGCCAGCAGCGCCTGGGACAGTTCAAGCGGGGAGCTGTTTTTT
CASSAWDSSSGELFF
>.|TRBD1|TRBV4-1|TRBJ2-7
TGCGCCAGCAGCCAAATACAGGGGGACTACGAGCAGTACTTC
CASSQIQGDYEQYF
>.|.|TRBV2|TRBJ2-7
TGTGCCAGCAGTGAAGCGGGTGGAGGGAATCGGGACGAGCAGTACTTC
CASSEAGGGNRDEQYF
>once|.|TRBV28|TRBJ1-3
TGTGCCAGCAGCGCGCCGACAGTTGGAAACACCATATATTTT
CASSAPTVGNTIYF
>.|.|TRBV28|TRBJ1-5
TGTGCCAGCAGTTTATATGGGCGGGGGGTGGCCAATCAGCCCCAGCATTTT
CASSLYGRGVANQPQHF
>.|TRBD1|TRBV10-1|TRBJ1-2
TGCGCCAGCAGTGTGGACAGGTCGGGGGGCTACACCTTC
CASSVDRSGGYTF
>once|.|TRBV27|TRBJ1-6
TGTGCCAGCAGTTTCCGGACAGTAAGCTCACCCCTCCACTTT
CASSFRTVSSPLHF
>.|TRBD1|TRBV5-1|TRBJ2-1
TGCGCCAGCAGTCAGGGGGACAGGGATGACAATGAGCAGTTCTTC
CASSQGDRDDNEQFF
>.|.|TRBV27|TRBJ2-7
TGTGCCAGCAGTTTATCGGACAGTGGCTACGAGCAGTACTTC
CASSLSDSGYEQYF
>.|TRBD1|TRBV7-9|TRBJ1-4
TGTGCCAGCAGCTTGGTAGGACAGGGTGGAAAACTGTTTTTT
CASSLVGQGGKLFF
>once|.|TRBV28|TRBJ2-4
TGTGCCAGCAGTTTTGACAGCAAAAACATTCAGTACTTC
CASSFDSKNIQYF
>.|TRBD1|TRBV7-2|TRBJ1-6
TGTGCCAGCAGGAGGACAGGGCCCTCCTATAATTCACCCCTCCACTTT
CASRRTGPSYNSPLHF